This T cell receptor beta chain was sequenced for a study of blood T cell repertoires in COVID-19. Across the whole study: Spain, Italy and the United States supplied samples that represented acute and convalescent COVID-19. From T cells, B-cell-depleted T cells, or PBMCs came the material, which was cDNA or gDNA.

J lost 0 bases, V lost 5 bases, and 4 bases had no gene match. CDR3 size: 15 residues. Germline V gene lookup returns CDR1 MNHEY and CDR2 SMNVEV (reference sequence). The authors' processing: The assay estimated nucleated cells by amplifying reference gene primers. The assay was immunoSEQ multiplex PCR, and TCRdb's table has in-frame clones only and misses some. V and J calls and clone size are as listed in that table; D and trimming were resolved from the DNA. Here the sample spans about 42,000 clones, 90% being singletons. The chain uses TRBV27 and TRBJ1-5; 7 bases fit TRBD1. This clonotype was sampled from a man aged 50-59 years with active COVID-19. Sequences were obtained from peripheral blood. The DNA of the CDR3 is TGTGCCAGCAGTCGACAGGGATATAGCAATCAGCCCCAGCATTTT. Protein sequence: CASSRQGYSNQPQHF.